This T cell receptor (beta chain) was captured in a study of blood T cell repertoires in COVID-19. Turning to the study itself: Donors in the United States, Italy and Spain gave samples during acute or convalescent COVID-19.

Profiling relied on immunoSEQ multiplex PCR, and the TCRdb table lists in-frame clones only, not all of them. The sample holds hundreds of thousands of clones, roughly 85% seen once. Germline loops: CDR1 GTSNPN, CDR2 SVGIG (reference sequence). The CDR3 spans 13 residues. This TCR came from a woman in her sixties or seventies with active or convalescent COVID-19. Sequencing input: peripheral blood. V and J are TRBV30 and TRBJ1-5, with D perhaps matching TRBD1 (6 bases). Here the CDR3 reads CASGQGSNQPQHF. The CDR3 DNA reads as TGTGCTTCGGGGCAGGGGAGCAATCAGCCCCAGCATTTT.